Presented here are 8 T cell receptor beta chains from one specimen sequenced in a study of T cell changes during pregnancy in multiple sclerosis. Repertoires were generated with immunoSEQ multiplex PCR, while TCRdb's copy carries only in-frame clones and drops some. The data hold some 81,000 clones, with more than 85% observed a single time. The sequencing used peripheral blood, collected after pregnancy. The origin of the receptors is a female donor in good health, enrolled as a control in a pregnancy study.

This chain joins TRBV19 and TRBJ2-5; D is undetermined. This CDR3 has 13 residues. V was pared by 1 base and J by 4 bases, with 7 bases between. Germline CDR1 LNHDA, CDR2 SQIVND (reference sequence). The CDR3 nucleotides read TGTGCCAGTAGTATAGGAACAGTAGAGACCCAGTACTTC. This encodes CASSIGTVETQYF. Together with reference TRBV19 and TRBJ2-5, the CDR3 gives the full variable domain: DGGITQSPKYLFRKEGQNVTLSCEQNLNHDAMYWYRQDPGQGLRLIYYSQIVNDFQKGDIAEGYSVSREKKESFPLTVTSAQKNPTAFYLCASSIGTVETQYFGPGTRLLVL.

This chain uses TRBV4-2 with TRBJ1-5, with D uncertain. This CDR3 has 13 amino acids. Germline values: CDR1 LGHNA, CDR2 YNFKEQ. V shed 1 base and J shed 6 bases, with 7 bases lying between them. CDR3 DNA: TGTGCCAGCAGCCAAGGGCAGGCTCAGCCCCAGCATTTT. This gives the protein CASSQGQAQPQHF.

The V gene is TRBV1, the J gene TRBJ2-1; the D segment call TRBD2 is taken from the table without a DNA check. TRBV1 is designated a pseudogene. CDR3 length equals 15 residues. The CDR3 DNA sequence: TGCACCAGCAGGGATGACCCTAGCTCCTACAATGAGCAGTTCTTC. Translated: CTSRDDPSSYNEQFF.

The V and J genes are TRBV29-1 and TRBJ2-7; 7 bases are shared with TRBD1. The CDR3 runs 15 residues. V was clipped by 7 bases and J by 2 bases; unmatched bases: 14. Germline CDR1 reads SQVTM; CDR2 reads ANQGSEA. Here the CDR3 DNA reads TGCAGCGCCTCAACTGGGACAGCTCTAACCTACGAGCAGTACTTC. Protein: CSASTGTALTYEQYF.

The CDR3 DNA is TGCGCCAGCAGCCAACCACCTTTTCGTATTAGCGCGAAAACCTACAATGAGCAGTTCTTC. This encodes CASSQPPFRISAKTYNEQFF. This chain connects TRBV4-1 to TRBJ2-1; tentative D call: TRBD2 (5 bases). The CDR3 contains 20 residues. V lost 2 bases, J lost 2 bases, and 25 bases lay in between. Looked up from germline, CDR1 is MGHRA and CDR2 is YSYEKL.

This chain uses TRBV27 with TRBJ2-5; perhaps TRBD1 as D (5 bases). Trimming cost V 3 bases and J 5 bases, with 10 bases left between them. This CDR3 comprises 13 residues. Per the germline V gene, CDR1 is MNHEY and CDR2 is SMNVEV (reference sequence). CDR3 residues: CASSFDSWETQYF. CDR3 in DNA: TGTGCCAGCAGTTTCGACAGCTGGGAGACCCAGTACTTC.

This clone has a single count. Other DNA sequences of this sample code for an identical CDR3. V is TRBV7-9 and J is TRBJ2-7; 15 nucleotides line up with TRBD2. Losses at the gene ends were 3 bases for V and 4 bases for J; bases not matched to a gene: 4. This CDR3 contains 16 residues. Germline V gene lookup returns CDR1 SEHNR and CDR2 FQNEAQ (reference sequence). The CDR3 reads CASSLGLAGGRYEQYF. The CDR3 DNA reads TGTGCCAGCAGCTTGGGACTAGCGGGAGGTAGATACGAGCAGTACTTC.

This clone was seen more than once but under ten times. The CDR3 DNA sequence: TGTGCCAGCGGTAAGACGGGGAACACTGAAGCTTTCTTT. Protein sequence: CASGKTGNTEAFF. V gene TRBV6-1 combines with J gene TRBJ1-1, with unresolved D. The CDR3 has 13 amino acids. V shed 8 bases and J shed 1 base, with 11 bases lying between them. Looked up from germline, CDR1 is MNHNS and CDR2 is SASEGT.